This T cell receptor (beta chain) is drawn from a study of blood T cell repertoires in COVID-19. As for the study in general: Material from acute and convalescent COVID-19 was sourced from the United States, Italy and Spain. Sample material is recorded as cDNA or gDNA derived from T cells, B-cell-depleted T cells, or PBMCs.

In the original analysis: The assay estimated nucleated cells by amplifying reference gene primers. TCRdb's copy holds only in-frame clones and misses some; the assay was immunoSEQ multiplex PCR. V and J calls and clone size follow that table, whereas D and trimming were derived from the DNA. The sample has 350,000 to 550,000 clones, around 89% seen once; the top ten hold about 4.3%. V shed 5 bases and J shed 4 bases, with 12 bases lying between them. Per germline, CDR1 MNHEY and CDR2 SVGAGI. The CDR3 has 14 residues. This rearrangement joins TRBV6-5 to TRBJ1-3, with D possibly TRBD1 on 6 matching bases. The sequence derives from a woman aged 25 to 39 with acute or convalescent COVID-19. The material sequenced was peripheral blood. The CDR3: CASSRTARGNTIYF. Here the CDR3 DNA reads TGTGCCAGCAGTAGGACAGCGCGCGGAAACACCATATATTTT.